This TCR beta chain appears in the sequencing data of a study of CD8 T cells in ankylosing spondylitis. Study results and limitations: The study identified a TCR beta motif of under ten highly homologous variants that appeared characteristic of ankylosing spondylitis blood.

CDR3 length: 16 residues. V was pared by 5 bases and J by 6 bases, with 20 bases between. TCRdb reprocessed the 5' RACE reads with MiXCR, giving one entry per CDR3 protein. Seen here are 45,000 or so distinct CDR3 sequences, approximately 10% observed once, and the top ten hold 1.1% to 1.5%. This clonotype was detected many times. Its specificity is unknown. The chain links TRBV12-3 or TRBV12-4 to TRBJ2-1, with D perhaps assigned TRBD1 or TRBD2 (6 bases each). Sequencing was performed on blood, either unsorted or a sorted T cell fraction (not recorded which). The clonotype was recovered from a male donor with ankylosing spondylitis or in good health (not recorded which). CDR3 nucleotides: TGTGCCAGCAGTCCCACAGGGACTCACAGGGCCAATGAGCAGTTCTTC. Translated: CASSPTGTHRANEQFF.